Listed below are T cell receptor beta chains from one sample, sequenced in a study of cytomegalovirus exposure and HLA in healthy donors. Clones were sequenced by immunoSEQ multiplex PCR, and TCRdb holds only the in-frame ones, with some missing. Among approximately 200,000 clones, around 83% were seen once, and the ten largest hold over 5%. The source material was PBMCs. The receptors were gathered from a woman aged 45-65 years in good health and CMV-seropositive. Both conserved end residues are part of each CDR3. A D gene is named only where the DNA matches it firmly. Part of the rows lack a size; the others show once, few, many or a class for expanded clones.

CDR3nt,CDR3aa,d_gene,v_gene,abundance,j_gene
TGTGCCAGCAGCGTAGGGCTAGCGGAAACCTACAATGAGCAGTTCTTC,CASSVGLAETYNEQFF,TRBD2,TRBV9,NA,TRBJ2-1
TGTGCCAGCAGTTTGCAGCTTCTCGTTTCCTTATACAGGGGTGACTATGGCTACACCTTC,CASSLQLLVSLYRGDYGYTF,TRBD1,TRBV27,NA,TRBJ1-2
TGTGCCAGCTCAAGGGACAGGACCGATAGCAATCAGCCCCAGCATTTT,CASSRDRTDSNQPQHF,TRBD1,TRBV18,NA,TRBJ1-5
TGTGCCAGTAGTAGACAGGGTAAAACCTCCTACGAGCAGTACTTC,CASSRQGKTSYEQYF,TRBD1,TRBV19,NA,TRBJ2-7
TGTGCCAGCAGACCGGCGGCTAGCGGGGGCTACGAGCAGTACTTC,CASRPAASGGYEQYF,TRBD2,TRBV28,NA,TRBJ2-7
TGTGCCAGCAGCTCATACAGGAATAGCAATCAGCCCCAGCATTTT,CASSSYRNSNQPQHF,NA,TRBV7-2,NA,TRBJ1-5
TGCGCCAGCAGTGAGCAGGGGAGTCACGAGCAGTACTTC,CASSEQGSHEQYF,NA,TRBV10-1,NA,TRBJ2-7
TGTGCCAGCAGCTATCGGGGAGCGGGAGGTCAAAACATTCAGTACTTC,CASSYRGAGGQNIQYF,TRBD2,TRBV11-2,NA,TRBJ2-4
TGTGCCAGCAGCTTGCAACAGGAGAGCTCCTATAATTCACCCCTCCACTTT,CASSLQQESSYNSPLHF,NA,TRBV5-6,NA,TRBJ1-6
TGTGCCAGCAGTGACGGTGTCTTAGAGGGAGCTAGCGAGCAGTACTTC,CASSDGVLEGASEQYF,NA,TRBV6-4,few,TRBJ2-7
TGCGCCAGCAGCCCAGGTTCCCTAGAGACCCAGTACTTC,CASSPGSLETQYF,NA,TRBV4-1,NA,TRBJ2-5
TGTGCCAGCTCACTTGGGACTCGCGGTTACAATGAGCAGTTCTTC,CASSLGTRGYNEQFF,NA,TRBV18,NA,TRBJ2-1
TGCGCCAGCAGCTTGGCCGGGGGGTTGGAAACTGAAGCTTTCTTT,CASSLAGGLETEAFF,NA,TRBV5-1,NA,TRBJ1-1
TGTGCCAGCAGCTTGGGACAAGCGGGCAATCAGCCCCAGCATTTT,CASSLGQAGNQPQHF,NA,TRBV11-2,NA,TRBJ1-5
TGTGCCAGCAGCACCGGACTAGCGGGAGACCAAGAGACCCAGTACTTC,CASSTGLAGDQETQYF,TRBD2,TRBV5-4,NA,TRBJ2-5
TGTGCCAGCAGCCAAGGAAACACCATATATTTT,CASSQGNTIYF,NA,TRBV6-5,NA,TRBJ1-3
TGTGCCAGCAGCTTAACAGGAAACACTGAAGCTTTCTTT,CASSLTGNTEAFF,NA,TRBV7-9,few,TRBJ1-1